This T cell receptor (beta chain) was documented in a study of T cells after yellow fever vaccination. Study at large: It was SMART-Seq v4 Ultra Low Input that prepared the fractions with low cell numbers.

Trimming pared 3 bases from V and 4 bases from J, leaving 15 bases between. This CDR3 spans 15 amino acids. This clonotype appeared many times. The target antigen is unknown. TCRdb independently ran MiXCR on the 5' RACE reads; one entry per CDR3 protein. The table has 250,000 or so distinct CDR3 sequences, 3.6% seen once. Study observations and caveats: Clones from primary vaccination mostly reappeared after the booster (less than 98% CD4, about 85% CD8).

The sequence came from a man younger than 35 who received the YFV17D yellow fever vaccine. The J gene is TRBJ2-5, the V gene TRBV12-3 or TRBV12-4, with a tentative D call TRBD1 (5 bases). The sequences come from PBMCs, collected 15 days after the yellow fever booster vaccination. The CDR3: CASSFLFGASETQYF. The DNA of the CDR3 is TGTGCCAGCAGTTTTTTGTTTGGGGCCTCAGAGACCCAGTACTTC.